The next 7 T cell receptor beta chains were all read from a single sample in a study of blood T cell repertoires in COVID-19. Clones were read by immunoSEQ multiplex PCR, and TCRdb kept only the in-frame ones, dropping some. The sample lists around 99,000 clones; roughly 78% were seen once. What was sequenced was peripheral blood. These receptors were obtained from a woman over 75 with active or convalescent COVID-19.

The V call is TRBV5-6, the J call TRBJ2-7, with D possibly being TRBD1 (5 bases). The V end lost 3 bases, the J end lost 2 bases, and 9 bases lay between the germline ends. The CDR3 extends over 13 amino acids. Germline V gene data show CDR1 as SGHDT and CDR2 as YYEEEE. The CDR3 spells CASSSMDTYEQYF. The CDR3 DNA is TGTGCCAGCAGCTCTATGGACACCTACGAGCAGTACTTC.

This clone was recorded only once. This CDR3 reads CASSFRGQAPSQPQHF. The CDR3 DNA reads as TGTGCCAGCAGCTTTAGGGGACAGGCTCCATCTCAGCCCCAGCATTTT. The chain uses TRBV7-2 and TRBJ1-5, with TRBD1 matching 8 bases. CDR1 and CDR2 from the germline V gene are SGHTA and FQGNSA. V trimming: 3 bases; J trimming: 6 bases; junction bases outside the gene matches: 10. This CDR3 has 16 residues.

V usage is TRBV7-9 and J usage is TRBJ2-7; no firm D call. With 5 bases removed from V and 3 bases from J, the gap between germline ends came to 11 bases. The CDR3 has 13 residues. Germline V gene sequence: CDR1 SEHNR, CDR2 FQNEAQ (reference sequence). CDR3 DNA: TGTGCCAGCAGCAACCCCGGGTTCTACGAGCAGTACTTC. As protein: CASSNPGFYEQYF.

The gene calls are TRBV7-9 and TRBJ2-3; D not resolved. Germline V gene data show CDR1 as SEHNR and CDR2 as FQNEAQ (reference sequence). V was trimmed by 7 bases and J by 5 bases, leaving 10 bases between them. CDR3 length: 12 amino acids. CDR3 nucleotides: TGTGCCAGCACCCCTTTGTTAGATACGCAGTATTTT. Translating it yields CASTPLLDTQYF.

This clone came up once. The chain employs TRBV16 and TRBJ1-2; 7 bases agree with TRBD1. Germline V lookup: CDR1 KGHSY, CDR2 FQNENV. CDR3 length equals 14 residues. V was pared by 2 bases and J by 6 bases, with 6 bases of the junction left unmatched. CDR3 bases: TGTGCCAGCAGCCAACAGACAGGGTTTGATGGCTACACCTTC. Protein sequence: CASSQQTGFDGYTF.

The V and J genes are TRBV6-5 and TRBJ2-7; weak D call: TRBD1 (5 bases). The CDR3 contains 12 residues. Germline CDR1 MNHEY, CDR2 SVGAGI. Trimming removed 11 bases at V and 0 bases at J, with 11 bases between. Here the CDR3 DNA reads TGTGCCTCAGGGTTAAGCTCCTACGAGCAGTACTTC. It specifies CASGLSSYEQYF.

The CDR3 region is CSARMQLGTGELFF. CDR3 coding DNA: TGCAGCGCTCGAATGCAGCTAGGAACCGGGGAGCTGTTTTTT. This rearrangement joins TRBV29-1 to TRBJ2-2; D ambiguous. V gave up 7 bases and J gave up 5 bases, with 17 bases separating them. The germline V gene encodes CDR1 SQVTM and CDR2 ANQGSEA. The CDR3 is 14 residues long.